What follows are 27 T cell receptor beta chains derived from one specimen sequenced in a study of cytomegalovirus exposure and HLA in healthy donors. PCR primers comprised 60 Vbeta and 13 Jbeta primers. TCRdb's table, derived via immunoSEQ multiplex PCR, lists solely in-frame clones and lacks some. The sample includes tens of thousands of clones, 75% to 85% of them seen just once. The sequenced material came from PBMCs. The source is a male donor in good health and CMV-seronegative.

The chain uses TRBV18 and TRBJ2-1, with TRBD2 matching 11 bases. This CDR3 has 16 amino acids. Germline-derived CDR1 and CDR2 are KGHSH and LQKENI. V lost 8 bases, J lost 3 bases, and 9 bases stayed unmatched. CDR3 sequence: CASTYSGGENYNEQFF. CDR3 DNA: TGTGCCAGCACGTATAGCGGGGGGGAGAACTACAATGAGCAGTTCTTC.

This chain joins TRBV30 and TRBJ1-5; D possibly corresponds to TRBD1 (6 bases). Trimming removed 2 bases at V and 4 bases at J, with 9 bases between. This CDR3 is built from 13 residues. Germline V CDR1 and CDR2: GTSNPN, SVGIG (reference sequence). This CDR3 reads CAWSTQGNQPQHF. The CDR3, as DNA: TGTGCCTGGAGTACGCAGGGGAATCAGCCCCAGCATTTT.

A word on this clone: One end of the junction does not line up with germline, which may come from a read error. The same CDR3 also results from other DNA sequences found in this sample. The chain couples TRBV4-2 to TRBJ1-6, with a weak D call TRBD1 (6 bases). The germline gives CDR1 LGHNA, CDR2 YNFKEQ. The CDR3 sequence is 17 residues long. In DNA form, the CDR3 reads TGTGCCAGCAGCCCAAATCCGACAGGCTCCTATAATTCCCCCCTCCACTTT. It is translated as CASSPNPTGSYNSPLHF.

This sequence joins TRBV11-2 and TRBJ1-2; 9 positions agree with TRBD1. CDR3 length equals 16 residues. The junction had 9 bases not matched to a gene; V was cut back by 3 bases and J by 4 bases. Germline V gene lookup returns CDR1 SGHAT and CDR2 FQNNGV. The CDR3 DNA sequence: TGTGCCAGCAGCTTTCCTGGAACAGGGGGCATCTATGGCTACACCTTC. The encoded protein is CASSFPGTGGIYGYTF.

This clone appeared a single time. The rearrangement joins TRBV7-9 to TRBJ1-1, with 7 bases identical to TRBD1. The CDR3 contains 14 residues. Germline V gives CDR1 SEHNR, CDR2 FQNEAQ (reference sequence). With V trimmed by 3 bases and J by 5 bases, 6 bases remained unmatched. The CDR3 DNA sequence: TGTGCCAGCAGCTTTTTAACAGGGGATACTGAAGCTTTCTTT. Translated, it gives CASSFLTGDTEAFF.

In its sample, this clone was seen a few times. This chain connects TRBV5-1 to TRBJ1-1, with D uncertain. The ends were cut back, 0 bases at V and 1 base at J, with 10 bases in the middle. There are 15 residues in the CDR3. Germline CDR1 SGHRS, CDR2 YFSETQ. The CDR3 DNA is TGCGCCAGCAGCTTGGGCAACAGTCCGAACACTGAAGCTTTCTTT. Translation: CASSLGNSPNTEAFF. The full variable domain, completed using reference TRBV5-1 and TRBJ1-1, is KAGVTQTPRYLIKTRGQQVTLSCSPISGHRSVSWYQQTPGQGLQFLFEYFSETQRNKGNFPGRFSGRQFSNSRSEMNVSTLELGDSALYLCASSLGNSPNTEAFFGQGTRLTVV.

The gene calls are TRBV11-3 and TRBJ2-7; D may be TRBD2 (6 bases). The CDR3 is made up of 13 amino acids. CDR1 SGHNT and CDR2 YENEEA come from the germline V gene. The V end lost 1 base, the J end lost 3 bases, and 7 bases lay between the germline ends. CDR3 protein: CASSLVGGYEQYF. CDR3 DNA: TGTGCCAGCAGCTTAGTGGGGGGCTACGAGCAGTACTTC.

V is TRBV19 and J is TRBJ1-1; D uncertain. The CDR3 is 13 residues long. Germline CDR1 reads LNHDA; CDR2 reads SQIVND (reference sequence). The V end lost 5 bases, the J end lost 0 bases, and 7 bases lay between the germline ends. DNA for the CDR3: TGTGCCAGTAGTCGCGGCATGAACACTGAAGCTTTCTTT. Protein: CASSRGMNTEAFF.

The chain couples TRBV5-4 to TRBJ2-7; 14 nucleotides line up with TRBD2. CDR1 and CDR2 from the germline V gene are SGHNT and YYREEE (reference sequence). Trimming at V came to 4 bases and at J to 5 bases, leaving 8 bases not matched to a gene. The CDR3 has 16 amino acids. The CDR3 coding sequence is TGTGCCAGCAGCCTGACTAGCGGGGGGGCTATAGACGAGCAGTACTTC. It specifies CASSLTSGGAIDEQYF. Looking up the rest from reference TRBV5-4 and TRBJ2-7 gives the full variable domain: ETGVTQSPTHLIKTRGQQVTLRCSSQSGHNTVSWYQQALGQGPQFIFQYYREEENGRGNFPPRFSGLQFPNYSSELNVNALELDDSALYLCASSLTSGGAIDEQYFGPGTRLTVT.

This sequence joins TRBV28 and TRBJ1-1; D gene uncertain. This CDR3 is built from 12 residues. Germline lookup yields CDR1 MDHEN and CDR2 SYDVKM. Trimming left V 11 bases short and J 5 bases short, with 15 bases between. The CDR3 reads CAHRGSVTEAFF. The CDR3 DNA follows: TGTGCCCACCGAGGGAGCGTGACTGAAGCTTTCTTT.

V and J are TRBV11-2 and TRBJ2-7; possible D gene TRBD2, 5 bases. The CDR3 contains 11 residues. From germline, CDR1 is SGHAT and CDR2 FQNNGV. V gave up 1 base and J gave up 11 bases, with 9 bases separating them. The CDR3 coding sequence is TGTGCCAGCAGCTTAGTCGGGGAAGAGTACTTC. It codes for CASSLVGEEYF.

This clone was seen a handful of times. The rearrangement joins TRBV7-3 to TRBJ1-1, with a weak D call TRBD1 (6 bases). Trimming took off 0 bases at V and 2 bases at J, with 10 bases between the two ends. Germline loops: CDR1 SGHTA, CDR2 FQGTGA. The CDR3 is made up of 15 amino acids. The CDR3 nucleotides are TGTGCCAGCAGCTTAACTCCAGGGGATAACACTGAAGCTTTCTTT. Protein product: CASSLTPGDNTEAFF.

This chain joins TRBV29-1 and TRBJ1-2, with 9 bases aligning to TRBD1. The germline gives CDR1 SQVTM, CDR2 ANQGSEA. V lost 5 bases and J lost 1; bases outside the gene matches: 2. This CDR3 is 13 amino acids long. CDR3 coding DNA: TGCAGCGTTAAGACAGGGGGTAACTATGGCTACACCTTC. Translated, it gives CSVKTGGNYGYTF. Filled out from reference TRBV29-1 and TRBJ1-2, the complete variable domain reads SAVISQKPSRDICQRGTSLTIQCQVDSQVTMMFWYRQQPGQSLTLIATANQGSEATYESGFVIDKFPISRPNLTFSTLTVSNMSPEDSSIYLCSVKTGGNYGYTFGSGTRLTVV.

This chain links TRBV6-1 with TRBJ1-3; maybe TRBD1 (5 bases). V lost 0 bases and J lost 2, with 11 bases in between. CDR3 size: 16 residues. CDR1 and CDR2 from the germline V gene are MNHNS and SASEGT. CDR3 sequence (DNA): TGTGCCAGCAGTGAAGCGTACCTGGGGCCTGGAAACACCATATATTTT. It yields the protein CASSEAYLGPGNTIYF.

The chain links TRBV5-1 to TRBJ1-1, with D tentatively TRBD1 (5 bases). This CDR3 contains 14 residues. Germline V lookup: CDR1 SGHRS, CDR2 YFSETQ. V gave up 7 bases and J gave up 3 bases, with 16 bases separating them. CDR3 protein: CASYLGGGDTEAFF. In nucleotides, the CDR3 is TGCGCCAGCTACTTGGGCGGGGGAGACACTGAAGCTTTCTTT.

In this sample, this clone turned up a few times. The junction shows a germline mismatch at one end, possibly a read error. The J gene is TRBJ2-5, the V gene TRBV2; D not certain. Germline V CDR1 and CDR2: SNHLY, FYNNEI. The CDR3 loop spans 11 amino acids. CDR3 protein: CASREDSAQYF. Here the CDR3 DNA reads TGTGCCAGCAGAGAAGACTCGGCCCAGTACTTC.

The chain carries TRBV29-1 and TRBJ2-7; possible D gene TRBD1, 6 bases. The CDR3 has 17 residues. V lost 4 bases, J lost 2 bases, and 24 bases lay in between. From germline, CDR1 is SQVTM and CDR2 ANQGSEA. CDR3 sequence reads: CSVVGYTGTSLPYEQYF. CDR3 nucleotide sequence: TGCAGCGTTGTAGGTTATACCGGGACATCTTTACCCTACGAGCAGTACTTC.

The chain has TRBV19 and TRBJ2-1, with 11 bases matching TRBD2. In germline, CDR1 is LNHDA, CDR2 SQIVND (reference sequence). The CDR3 is 14 residues long. The V gene end was trimmed by 5 bases and the J gene end by 5 bases; junction bases not matched to a gene: 2. The CDR3 sequence is CASSPTSGNNEQFF. Here the CDR3 DNA reads TGTGCCAGTAGTCCGACTAGCGGGAACAATGAGCAGTTCTTC.

This rearrangement joins TRBV19 to TRBJ1-5; maybe TRBD1 (5 bases). CDR3 length: 16 amino acids. Trimming cost V 2 bases and J 3 bases, with 14 bases left between them. In germline, CDR1 is LNHDA, CDR2 SQIVND (reference sequence). The CDR3 DNA is TGTGCCAGTAGTATACTCCGCCAGGGTCACAATCAGCCCCAGCATTTT. This translates into CASSILRQGHNQPQHF.

The V and J genes are TRBV19 and TRBJ1-5, with a tentative D call TRBD1 (6 bases). Between the trimmed V and J ends, which lost 9 bases and 0 bases, there was a span of 12 bases. Germline CDR1 LNHDA, CDR2 SQIVND (reference sequence). The CDR3 has 14 amino acids. The CDR3 DNA reads as TGTGCCAGCTCGGACAGCAATAGCAATCAGCCCCAGCATTTT. Translation: CASSDSNSNQPQHF.

This chain uses TRBV7-2 with TRBJ1-2, with D tentatively TRBD1 (5 bases). Germline V gene data show CDR1 as SGHTA and CDR2 as FQGNSA. V gave up 0 bases and J gave up 7 bases, with 12 bases separating them. This CDR3 is 14 amino acids long. CDR3 amino acids: CASSLAQGRRGYTF. Written as DNA, the CDR3 is TGTGCCAGCAGCTTAGCCCAGGGCAGGCGTGGCTACACCTTC.

The chain recombines TRBV29-1 with TRBJ1-2; D possibly corresponds to TRBD1 (5 bases). Germline CDR1 SQVTM, CDR2 ANQGSEA. V was pared by 5 bases and J by 3 bases, with 13 bases between. This CDR3 is built from 13 residues. The CDR3 is CSVKGLGYYGYTF. In nucleotides, the CDR3 is TGCAGCGTTAAGGGGCTGGGCTACTATGGCTACACCTTC.

The chain joins TRBV11-3 to TRBJ2-3, with TRBD2 matching 8 bases. V was pared by 4 bases and J by 5 bases, with 11 bases of the junction left unmatched. Germline V gives CDR1 SGHNT, CDR2 YENEEA. CDR3 length: 16 amino acids. CDR3 bases: TGTGCCAGCAGCTCTGATCCGGGAGGGTCGTTAGATACGCAGTATTTT. Its protein is CASSSDPGGSLDTQYF.

By share of the sample, this clone is medium-sized. The chain uses TRBV6-5 and TRBJ1-6, with 10 bases aligning to TRBD1. Trimming at V came to 5 bases and at J to 8 bases, leaving 6 bases not matched to a gene. The germline gives CDR1 MNHEY, CDR2 SVGAGI. This CDR3 is built from 15 residues. This chain's CDR3 is CASSPRDRGHSPLHF. The CDR3 DNA reads as TGTGCCAGCAGTCCCCGGGACAGGGGTCATTCACCCCTCCACTTT.

The rearrangement links TRBV4-3 to TRBJ2-7; D is undetermined. This CDR3 region has 14 residues. V was clipped by 5 bases and J by 0 bases, with 11 bases between them. The germline V gene encodes CDR1 LGHNA and CDR2 YSLEER. The DNA of the CDR3 is TGCGCCAGCAGCTCCCAACGGAGCTCCTACGAGCAGTACTTC. Its protein product is CASSSQRSSYEQYF.

The chain links TRBV6-1 to TRBJ1-5; 7 bases line up with TRBD1. Germline V gene sequence: CDR1 MNHNS, CDR2 SASEGT. The ends lost 2 bases at V and 0 bases at J; junction bases unmatched: 4. The CDR3 has 16 amino acids. CDR3 nucleotides: TGTGCCAGCAGTGAAAACTGGGACAGTAGCAATCAGCCCCAGCATTTT. Amino acid sequence: CASSENWDSSNQPQHF.

J is TRBJ1-1 and V is TRBV6-1, with D uncertain. The CDR3 consists of 11 residues. Trimming pared 5 bases from V and 13 bases from J, leaving 14 bases between. Germline-derived CDR1 and CDR2 are MNHNS and SASEGT. The CDR3 spells CASSTLGVVFF. The CDR3 nucleotides read TGTGCCAGCAGTACCCTCGGGGTGGTTTTCTTT.